This TCR beta chain originates from a study of Graves' ophthalmopathy and Graves' hyperthyroidism. On this clonotype: What it binds is unknown.

TCR beta CDR3 regions were amplified from RNA transcripts. Second-round multiplex PCR came after a first-round RT-PCR that employed HTBI primers. TCRdb redid the calling of the multiplex PCR reads with MiXCR, one entry per CDR3 protein. The data contain almost 750,000 distinct CDR3 sequences, 35% to 50% of them singletons. Study results and limitations: Detection in blood was also observed for most expanded thyroid clonotypes above 0.001 frequency.

The origin of this receptor is an adult man with Graves' ophthalmopathy. Sample: peripheral blood.

The CDR3: CASSEYRGQGSDTQYF. The CDR3 nucleotides read TGTGCCAGCAGTGAATATAGGGGACAGGGGTCAGATACGCAGTATTTT. V is TRBV25-1 and J is TRBJ2-3; 10 bases match TRBD1. Per the germline V gene, CDR1 is MGHDK and CDR2 is SYGVNS. CDR3 length equals 16 residues. V lost 0 bases, J lost 4 bases, and 4 bases stayed unmatched.